Presented here are 4 T cell receptor beta chains from one specimen sequenced in a study of hypomethylating agent response in myelodysplastic syndrome. Sequenced by immunoSEQ multiplex PCR; TCRdb stores in-frame clones only, minus some. Of 1,500 to 2,000 clones in the sample, roughly nine tenths were seen once. The specimen was bone marrow, collected before or after starting hypomethylating agent treatment for myelodysplastic syndrome (not recorded which). These receptors were collected from a human donor with myelodysplastic syndrome.

The chain couples TRBV28 to TRBJ1-5, with D possibly matching TRBD1 (5 bases). Germline V gene data show CDR1 as MDHEN and CDR2 as SYDVKM. Trimming removed 4 bases at V and 8 bases at J, with 24 bases between. The CDR3 sequence is 17 residues long. The CDR3 protein is CASSYGFPLGGGEPQHF. CDR3 in DNA: TGTGCCAGCAGTTACGGATTTCCCCTGGGGGGAGGAGAGCCCCAGCATTTT.

J is TRBJ2-5 and V is TRBV7-6, with 11 bases fitting TRBD2. The end of the DNA aligns better with TRBJ2-7, so the J call may be wrong. Per the germline V gene, CDR1 is SGHVS and CDR2 is FNYEAQ. CDR3 length: 16 amino acids. DNA of the CDR3: TGTGCCAGCAGCTTAGAGCCCGGGCTAGCGGGAGGCGAGCAGTACTTC. This sequence encodes CASSLEPGLAGGEQYF.

The genes are TRBV9 and TRBJ2-1; 11 bases are a match to TRBD2. Germline loops: CDR1 SGDLS, CDR2 YYNGEE. The J segment lost 4 bases and the V segment lost 4 bases, leaving 7 bases of the junction unmatched. This CDR3 region has 16 residues. The CDR3 coding sequence is TGTGCCAGCAGCCCCTCGACTAGCGGGAATTACAATGAGCAGTTCTTC. Protein sequence: CASSPSTSGNYNEQFF.

The gene calls are TRBV30 and TRBJ1-1; D gene unclear. CDR1 is GTSNPN and CDR2 is SVGIG in the germline V gene (reference sequence). The CDR3 has 12 residues. The V and J ends lost 3 bases and 1 base respectively, with 6 bases between them. The CDR3 region is CAWSSENTEAFF. The CDR3 DNA reads TGTGCCTGGAGCTCGGAGAACACTGAAGCTTTCTTT.